The 6 T cell receptor beta chains below were found in one sample sequenced in a study of T cells in pancreatic ductal adenocarcinoma. Surgery without prior neoadjuvant therapy was the treatment of the selected pancreatic ductal adenocarcinoma patients. Some clones are missing from TCRdb's copy, which holds only in-frame ones; the method was immunoSEQ multiplex PCR. Of some 16,000 clones listed, about 93% are singletons. Sequenced material: PBMCs. These receptors were taken from a human donor with pancreatic ductal adenocarcinoma.

The chain employs TRBV29-1 and TRBJ2-7; D remains unclear. The germline CDR1 and CDR2 sequences are SQVTM and ANQGSEA. Trimming removed 1 base from V and 0 bases from J, with 1 base in between. This CDR3 region has 11 residues. Here the CDR3 reads CSVEGSYEQYF. The DNA of the CDR3 is TGCAGCGTTGAAGGCTCCTACGAGCAGTACTTC.

The chain is built from TRBV5-1 and TRBJ2-7; D gene ambiguous. Per the germline V gene, CDR1 is SGHRS and CDR2 is YFSETQ. There are 12 residues in the CDR3. Trimming left V 6 bases short and J 0 bases short, with 7 bases between. CDR3 DNA: TGCGCCAGCAAAGGGTCCTCCTACGAGCAGTACTTC. Amino acid sequence: CASKGSSYEQYF.

This chain joins TRBV5-6 and TRBJ1-2; TRBD1 matches 12 bases. There are 15 residues in the CDR3. Germline CDR1 reads SGHDT; CDR2 reads YYEEEE. With 4 bases clipped from V and 6 bases from J, the junction kept 7 bases outside the gene matches. The CDR3, as DNA: TGTGCCAGCAGCCTACCGGGACAGGGGGCGGATGGCTACACCTTC. It specifies CASSLPGQGADGYTF.

This clone was detected only once. J is TRBJ2-1 and V is TRBV19; 8 bases map to TRBD1. CDR1 is LNHDA and CDR2 is SQIVND in the germline V gene (reference sequence). The CDR3 runs 17 residues. With 3 bases clipped from V and 6 bases from J, the junction kept 13 bases outside the gene matches. CDR3 sequence (DNA): TGTGCCAGTAGTATTGGGCAGGGGGCGTACACCGGCAATGAGCAGTTCTTC. This gives the protein CASSIGQGAYTGNEQFF.

The rearrangement links TRBV6-5 to TRBJ1-6; 8 positions match TRBD1. Germline V gene sequence: CDR1 MNHEY, CDR2 SVGAGI. The ends lost 5 bases at V and 13 bases at J; junction bases unmatched: 13. This CDR3 is 15 amino acids long. The CDR3 sequence: CASSQRGTGGVPLHF. DNA for the CDR3: TGTGCCAGCAGTCAGAGGGGGACAGGCGGAGTGCCCCTCCACTTT.

This chain links TRBV27 with TRBJ2-5; D gene ambiguous. The CDR3 runs to 14 residues. Germline CDR1 is MNHEY and CDR2 is SMNVEV (reference sequence). Trimming removed 2 bases at V and 5 bases at J, with 12 bases between. The CDR3 DNA reads TGTGCCAGCAGTTTAAACCCCACGGGTGAGACCCAGTACTTC. Translated, it gives CASSLNPTGETQYF.